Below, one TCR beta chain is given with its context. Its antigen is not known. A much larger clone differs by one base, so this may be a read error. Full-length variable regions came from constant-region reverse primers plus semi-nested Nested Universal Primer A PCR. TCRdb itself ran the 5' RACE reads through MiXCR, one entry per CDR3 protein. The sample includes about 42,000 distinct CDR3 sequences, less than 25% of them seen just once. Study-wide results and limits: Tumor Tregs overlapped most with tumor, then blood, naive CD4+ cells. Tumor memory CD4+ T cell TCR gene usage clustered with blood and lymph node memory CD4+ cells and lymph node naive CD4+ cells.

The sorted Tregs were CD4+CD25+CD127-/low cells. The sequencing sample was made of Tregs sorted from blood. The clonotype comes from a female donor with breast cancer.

CDR3 sequence (DNA): TGCGCCAGCAGCTTGTATGAGGGAACTGAAGCTTTCTTT. As protein: CASSLYEGTEAFF. The V call is TRBV5-1, the J call TRBJ1-1; unclear D gene. Germline CDR1 and CDR2: SGHRS and YFSETQ. There are 13 residues in the CDR3. Trimming pared 1 base from V and 5 bases from J, leaving 9 bases between.